A single sample gave rise to the 15 T cell receptor beta chains below, sequenced in a study of blood T cell repertoires in COVID-19. Produced via immunoSEQ multiplex PCR; TCRdb's table is partial and in-frame only. The data hold over 45,000 clones, with approximately 90% observed a single time. Specimen: peripheral blood. The source is a man in his sixties or seventies with acute or convalescent COVID-19.

Only one count was recorded for this clone. V and J are TRBV4-3 and TRBJ1-4, with a possible D match to TRBD1 (5 bases). Germline CDR1 LGHNA, CDR2 YSLEER. V dropped 3 bases and J dropped 0 bases, with 11 bases sitting between them. CDR3 length equals 16 residues. CDR3 sequence reads: CASSQEGLATNEKLFF. For the CDR3, the DNA is TGCGCCAGCAGCCAGGAGGGGCTGGCAACTAATGAAAAACTGTTTTTT.

The gene calls are TRBV4-1 and TRBJ2-2; 7 nucleotides align to TRBD1. The CDR3 is made up of 18 amino acids. V was clipped by 4 bases and J by 2 bases; unmatched bases: 13. Germline values: CDR1 MGHRA, CDR2 YSYEKL. The CDR3 DNA sequence: TGCGCCAGCAGCCGGCGAGGGGGCGCGTCTGGTAACACCGGGGAGCTGTTTTTT. Its translation: CASSRRGGASGNTGELFF.

As DNA, the CDR3 is TGTGCCAGCAGTTACGACGTCGGGACTGAAGCTTTCTTT. Translation: CASSYDVGTEAFF. The rearrangement uses TRBV6-5 and TRBJ1-1; D unclear. Looked up from germline, CDR1 is MNHEY and CDR2 is SVGAGI. The CDR3 totals 13 residues. The V gene lost 2 bases and the J gene lost 5 bases, with 9 bases spanning the gap.

This sequence joins TRBV9 and TRBJ1-4; D possibly corresponds to TRBD1 (6 bases). CDR1 is SGDLS, CDR2 YYNGEE, per germline. The CDR3 extends over 15 amino acids. V dropped 0 bases and J dropped 7 bases, with 13 bases sitting between them. For the CDR3, the DNA is TGTGCCAGCAGCGTAGCTCCAGGGGCGGGTGAAAAACTGTTTTTT. Amino acids: CASSVAPGAGEKLFF.

This chain uses TRBV7-2 with TRBJ2-3; 7 positions agree with TRBD1. Trimming cost V 4 bases and J 13 bases; bases outside gene matches: 8. Per the germline V gene, CDR1 is SGHTA and CDR2 is FQGNSA. CDR3 length equals 12 residues. The CDR3 DNA reads TGTGCCAGCAGCTCCTACCGGGACAGAAAGTATTTT. The encoded protein is CASSSYRDRKYF. The whole variable domain, filled in from reference TRBV7-2 and TRBJ2-3, reads GAGVSQSPSNKVTEKGKDVELRCDPISGHTALYWYRQSLGQGLEFLIYFQGNSAPDKSGLPSDRFSAERTGGSVSTLTIQRTQQEDSAVYLCASSSYRDRKYFGPGTRLTVL.

The chain links TRBV5-1 to TRBJ2-7; 8 nucleotides agree with TRBD2. The V gene end was trimmed by 0 bases and the J gene end by 2 bases; junction bases not matched to a gene: 7. Germline V CDR1 and CDR2: SGHRS, YFSETQ. This CDR3 spans 16 amino acids. The CDR3 reads CASSLALTGGTYEQYF. CDR3 coding DNA: TGCGCCAGCAGCTTGGCCTTAACGGGGGGGACCTACGAGCAGTACTTC.

This clone was seen a handful of times. The chain employs TRBV29-1 and TRBJ2-7, with 7 bases identical to TRBD1. This CDR3 has 14 residues. The V gene end was trimmed by 4 bases and the J gene end by 3 bases; junction bases not matched to a gene: 9. The germline gives CDR1 SQVTM, CDR2 ANQGSEA. This chain's CDR3 is CSVGGGRIGYEQYF. The CDR3 DNA is TGCAGCGTTGGAGGGGGCAGGATCGGCTACGAGCAGTACTTC.

The chain links TRBV7-9 to TRBJ2-3; TRBD2 aligns across 7 bases. Germline V lookup: CDR1 SEHNR, CDR2 FQNEAQ (reference sequence). After removal of 8 bases from V and 0 bases from J, the junction contained 5 bases not matched to a gene. The CDR3 length is 14 residues. The CDR3 loop reads CASLAGGSTDTQYF. The CDR3 DNA follows: TGTGCCAGCCTCGCCGGGGGGAGCACAGATACGCAGTATTTT.

V is TRBV6-5 and J is TRBJ2-1; 12 bases fit TRBD2. From germline, CDR1 is MNHEY and CDR2 SVGAGI. The CDR3 is 15 residues long. J was trimmed by 5 bases and V by 5 bases; bases with no gene match: 4. The CDR3 DNA reads TGTGCCAGCAGTCTACTAGCGGGGGGAAACAATGAGCAGTTCTTC. Its protein is CASSLLAGGNNEQFF.

The chain uses TRBV18 and TRBJ2-1, with D unresolved. The CDR3 is 16 amino acids. CDR1 and CDR2 from the germline V gene are KGHSH and LQKENI. Trimming cost V 0 bases and J 0 bases, with 9 bases left between them. In nucleotides, the CDR3 is TGTGCCAGCTCACCACCTAGCACCAGCTCCTACAATGAGCAGTTCTTC. Amino acid sequence: CASSPPSTSSYNEQFF.

This chain joins TRBV18 and TRBJ1-1; D call uncertain. Germline V gene data show CDR1 as KGHSH and CDR2 as LQKENI. Trimming stripped 3 bases from V and 1 base from J, with 15 bases between. This CDR3 contains 16 residues. CDR3 in amino acids: CASSPTPAARNTEAFF. CDR3 DNA: TGTGCCAGCTCACCCACTCCCGCCGCGCGGAACACTGAAGCTTTCTTT.

The gene calls are TRBV27 and TRBJ1-2; D uncertain. Germline loops: CDR1 MNHEY, CDR2 SMNVEV (reference sequence). This CDR3 region has 15 residues. The V end lost 5 bases, the J end lost 1 base, and 14 bases lay between the germline ends. The CDR3 loop reads CASSIDPRLNYGYTF. The CDR3 DNA reads as TGTGCCAGCAGTATCGACCCGAGACTTAACTATGGCTACACCTTC.

This chain connects TRBV28 to TRBJ1-2, with 10 bases that match TRBD1. Unmatched junction bases numbered 5, after V lost 1 base and J lost 6 bases. This CDR3 has 15 amino acids. Germline CDR1 and CDR2: MDHEN and SYDVKM. Written as DNA, the CDR3 is TGTGCCAGCAGTTTATCGACAGGGGGCTACGATGGCTACACCTTC. It translates to CASSLSTGGYDGYTF.

CDR3 coding DNA: TGTGCCAGCAGCTTAGGAACCAGTACAGGGGGCAAGGAGCAGTTCTTC. As protein: CASSLGTSTGGKEQFF. This rearrangement joins TRBV7-2 to TRBJ2-1, with 9 bases fitting TRBD1. With 1 base clipped from V and 10 bases from J, the junction kept 11 bases outside the gene matches. The CDR3 is 16 amino acids. The germline V gene encodes CDR1 SGHTA and CDR2 FQGNSA.

The chain joins TRBV9 to TRBJ2-7; 7 bases are shared with TRBD1. The V segment lost 3 bases and the J segment 3 bases; nucleotides outside the gene matches: 3. Germline V gives CDR1 SGDLS, CDR2 YYNGEE. The length of the CDR3 is 13 residues. DNA of the CDR3: TGTGCCAGCAGCGGTCGACAGGGCTACGAGCAGTACTTC. Translated, it gives CASSGRQGYEQYF.